This T cell receptor (beta chain) came from a study of OX40 agonist ivuxolimab in advanced cancers. Profiling relied on immunoSEQ multiplex PCR, and the TCRdb table lists in-frame clones only, not all of them. The table shows 80,000 or so clones, with about 85% occurring only once. This CDR3 comprises 15 residues. V was cut by 1 base and J by 6 bases, with 13 bases left in between. Germline values: CDR1 SNHLY, CDR2 FYNNEI. The source of this sequence is an adult with an advanced solid tumor such as melanoma, head and neck, liver or kidney cancer. The V and J genes are TRBV2 and TRBJ1-5; weak D call: TRBD1 (5 bases). The sequences come from CD4+ or CD8+ T cells sorted from blood, collected in a trial of the OX40 agonist ivuxolimab. This CDR3 is CASSEEGAWGQPQHF. In nucleotides, the CDR3 is TGTGCCAGCAGTGAAGAAGGGGCGTGGGGTCAGCCCCAGCATTTT.